This T cell receptor beta chain was recovered during a study of identical twins. Study-wide points: Out-of-frame alpha sequences that twins shared showed excess low generation probability.

TCRdb re-called the 5' RACE reads through MiXCR, storing one row per CDR3 protein. Of about 480,000 distinct CDR3 sequences in the sample, approximately 15% were seen once. There are 14 residues in the CDR3. Trimming took off 6 bases at V and 2 bases at J, with 14 bases between the two ends. Germline CDR1 and CDR2: SNHLY and FYNNEI. On this clonotype: Its antigen remains unidentified.

The sample was also linked to a second study, of yellow fever vaccine responses in identical twins.

This chain joins TRBV2 and TRBJ2-7, with D possibly matching TRBD1 (6 bases). The sequence was collected from a woman younger than 30 in good health. The sequenced material came from CD4+ T cells sorted from blood. This CDR3 reads CASSNDRRTYEQYF. The CDR3 DNA reads TGTGCCAGCAGCAACGACAGGAGGACCTACGAGCAGTACTTC.